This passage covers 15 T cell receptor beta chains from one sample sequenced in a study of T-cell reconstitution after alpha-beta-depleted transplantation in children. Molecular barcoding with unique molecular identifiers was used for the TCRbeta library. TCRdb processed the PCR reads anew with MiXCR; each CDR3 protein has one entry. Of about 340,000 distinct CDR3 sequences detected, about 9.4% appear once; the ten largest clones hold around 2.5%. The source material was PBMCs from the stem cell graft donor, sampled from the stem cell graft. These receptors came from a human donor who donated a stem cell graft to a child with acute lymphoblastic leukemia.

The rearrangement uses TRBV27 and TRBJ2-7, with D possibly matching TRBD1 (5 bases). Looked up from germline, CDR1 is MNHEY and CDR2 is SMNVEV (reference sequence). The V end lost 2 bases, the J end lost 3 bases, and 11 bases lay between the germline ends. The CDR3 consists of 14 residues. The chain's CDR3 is CASSLRQGNYEQYF. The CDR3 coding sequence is TGTGCCAGCAGTTTAAGGCAGGGTAACTACGAGCAGTACTTC.

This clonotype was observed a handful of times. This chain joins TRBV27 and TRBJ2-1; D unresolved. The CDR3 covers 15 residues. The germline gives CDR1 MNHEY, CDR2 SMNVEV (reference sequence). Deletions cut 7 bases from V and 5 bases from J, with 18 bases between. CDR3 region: CASTSRTPWDNEQFF. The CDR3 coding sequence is TGTGCCAGCACGTCCCGGACGCCTTGGGACAATGAGCAGTTCTTC.

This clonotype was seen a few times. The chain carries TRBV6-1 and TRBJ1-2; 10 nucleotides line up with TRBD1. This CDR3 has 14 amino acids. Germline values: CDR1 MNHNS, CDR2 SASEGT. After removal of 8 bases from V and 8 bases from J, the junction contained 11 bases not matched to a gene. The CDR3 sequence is CASSRRQGAEGYTF. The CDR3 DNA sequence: TGTGCCAGCTCGAGACGACAGGGGGCGGAGGGCTACACCTTC.

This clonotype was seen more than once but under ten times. The CDR3 nucleotides are TGCGCCAGCAGCCAAGACTCGAGGGATAACTATGGCTACACCTTC. Translating gives CASSQDSRDNYGYTF. V and J are TRBV4-3 and TRBJ1-2; D gene ambiguous. With 0 bases removed from V and 1 base from J, the gap between germline ends came to 9 bases. The CDR3 loop spans 15 amino acids. Germline CDR1 is LGHNA and CDR2 is YSLEER.

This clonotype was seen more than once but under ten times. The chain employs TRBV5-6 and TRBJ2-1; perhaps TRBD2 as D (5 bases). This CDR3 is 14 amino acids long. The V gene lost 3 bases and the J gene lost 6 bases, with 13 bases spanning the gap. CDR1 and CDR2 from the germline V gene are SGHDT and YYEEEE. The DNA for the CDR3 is TGTGCCAGCAGCTCCTTGCTCGGGGTCAATGAGCAGTTCTTC. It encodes CASSSLLGVNEQFF.

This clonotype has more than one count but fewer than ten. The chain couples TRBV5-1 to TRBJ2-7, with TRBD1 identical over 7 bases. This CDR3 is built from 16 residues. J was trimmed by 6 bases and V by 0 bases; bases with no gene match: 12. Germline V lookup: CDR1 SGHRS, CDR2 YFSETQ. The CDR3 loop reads CASSLASTGNIGEQYF. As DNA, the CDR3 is TGCGCCAGCAGCTTGGCCTCGACAGGGAATATAGGCGAGCAGTACTTC.

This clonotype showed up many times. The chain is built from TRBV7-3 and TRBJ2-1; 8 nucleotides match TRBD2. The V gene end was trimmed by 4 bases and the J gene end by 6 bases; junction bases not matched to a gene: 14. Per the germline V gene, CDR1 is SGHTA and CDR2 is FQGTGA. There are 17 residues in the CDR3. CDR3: CASSYGGLTGGGNEQFF. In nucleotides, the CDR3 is TGTGCCAGCAGCTACGGGGGACTAACGGGAGGGGGCAATGAGCAGTTCTTC.

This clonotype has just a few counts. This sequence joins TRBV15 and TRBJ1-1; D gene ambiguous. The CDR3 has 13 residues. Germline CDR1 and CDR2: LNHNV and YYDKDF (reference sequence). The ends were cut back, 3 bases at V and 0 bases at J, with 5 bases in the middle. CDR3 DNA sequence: TGTGCCACCAGCAGTGCAGTGAACACTGAAGCTTTCTTT. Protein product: CATSSAVNTEAFF.

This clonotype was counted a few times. The CDR3 region is CATREGINSNQPQHF. The CDR3, as DNA: TGTGCCACGAGGGAAGGCATTAACAGCAATCAGCCCCAGCATTTT. V gene TRBV10-3 combines with J gene TRBJ1-5; D gene unclear. The germline V gene encodes CDR1 ENHRY and CDR2 SYGVKD. The CDR3 runs to 15 residues. Trimming stripped 10 bases from V and 1 base from J, with 17 bases between.

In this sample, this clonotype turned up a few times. The CDR3, as DNA: TGTGCCAGCAGGACCAGGGGGGACAAAAACATTCAGTACTTC. The encoded protein is CASRTRGDKNIQYF. V usage is TRBV27 and J usage is TRBJ2-4, with a tentative D call TRBD1 (7 bases). This CDR3 has 14 amino acids. CDR1 is MNHEY and CDR2 is SMNVEV in the germline V gene (reference sequence). Trimming shortened V by 6 bases and J by 3 bases, and 12 bases separated the two germline ends.

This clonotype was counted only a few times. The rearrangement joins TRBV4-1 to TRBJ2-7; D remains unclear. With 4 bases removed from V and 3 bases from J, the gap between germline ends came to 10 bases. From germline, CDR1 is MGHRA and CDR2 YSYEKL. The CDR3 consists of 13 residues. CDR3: CASSPLARYEQYF. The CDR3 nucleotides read TGCGCCAGCAGCCCCCTGGCCCGCTACGAGCAGTACTTC.

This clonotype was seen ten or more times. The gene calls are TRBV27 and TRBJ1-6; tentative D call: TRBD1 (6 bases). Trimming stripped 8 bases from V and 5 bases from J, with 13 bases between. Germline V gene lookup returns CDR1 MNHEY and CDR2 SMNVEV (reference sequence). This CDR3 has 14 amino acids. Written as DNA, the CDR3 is TGTGCCAGCTCGAAGACAGGAGATAATTCACCCCTCCACTTT. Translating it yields CASSKTGDNSPLHF.

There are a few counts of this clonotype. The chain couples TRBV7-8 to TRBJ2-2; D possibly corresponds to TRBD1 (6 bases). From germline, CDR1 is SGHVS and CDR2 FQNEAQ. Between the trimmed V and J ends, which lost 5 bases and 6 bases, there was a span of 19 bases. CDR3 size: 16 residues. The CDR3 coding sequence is TGTGCCAGCAGCCTACTAGGGGGACCCTCCGCCGGGGAGCTGTTTTTT. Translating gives CASSLLGGPSAGELFF.

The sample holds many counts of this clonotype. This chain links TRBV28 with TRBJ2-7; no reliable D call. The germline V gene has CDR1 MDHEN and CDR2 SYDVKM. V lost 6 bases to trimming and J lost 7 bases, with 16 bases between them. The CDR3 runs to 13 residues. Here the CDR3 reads CASRRAGRLEQYF. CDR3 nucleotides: TGTGCCAGCAGGCGTGCCGGCCGGCTTGAGCAGTACTTC.

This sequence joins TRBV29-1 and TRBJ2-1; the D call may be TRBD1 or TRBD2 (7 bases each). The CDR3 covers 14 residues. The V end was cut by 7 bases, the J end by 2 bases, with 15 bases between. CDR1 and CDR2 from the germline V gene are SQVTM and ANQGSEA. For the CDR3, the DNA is TGCAGCGGGGGGACAGCGGGAACCTACAATGAGCAGTTCTTC. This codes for CSGGTAGTYNEQFF.